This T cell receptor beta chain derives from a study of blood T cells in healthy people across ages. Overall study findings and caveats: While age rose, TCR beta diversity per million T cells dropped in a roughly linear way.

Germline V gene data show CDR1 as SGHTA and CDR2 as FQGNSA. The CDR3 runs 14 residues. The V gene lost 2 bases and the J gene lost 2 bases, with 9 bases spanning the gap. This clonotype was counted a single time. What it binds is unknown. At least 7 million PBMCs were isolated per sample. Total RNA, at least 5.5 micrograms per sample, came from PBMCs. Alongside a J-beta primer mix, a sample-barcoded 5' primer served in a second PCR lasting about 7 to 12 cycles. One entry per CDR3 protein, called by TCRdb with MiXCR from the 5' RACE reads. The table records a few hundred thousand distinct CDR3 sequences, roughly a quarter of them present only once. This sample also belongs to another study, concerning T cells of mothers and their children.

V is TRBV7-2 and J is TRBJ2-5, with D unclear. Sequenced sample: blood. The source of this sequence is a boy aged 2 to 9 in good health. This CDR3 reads CASSLMVGQETQYF. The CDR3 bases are TGTGCCAGCAGCTTAATGGTGGGGCAAGAGACCCAGTACTTC.